These 7 T cell receptor beta chains were sequenced from one sample in a study of blood T cell repertoires in COVID-19. Only in-frame clones appear in the TCRdb table, and some are missing; sequencing was by immunoSEQ multiplex PCR. This table has about 200,000 clones, approximately 91% appearing once. The sample taken for sequencing was peripheral blood. These receptors were taken from a man younger than 35 with active or convalescent COVID-19.

This clone was detected only once. The CDR3 DNA sequence: TGTGCCAGCGGTGGAGCGGGAGCTAGCACAGATACGCAGTATTTT. It is translated as CASGGAGASTDTQYF. The gene calls are TRBV7-8 and TRBJ2-3, with 8 positions matching TRBD2. CDR3 size: 15 residues. CDR1 SGHVS and CDR2 FQNEAQ come from the germline V gene. The J segment lost 0 bases and the V segment lost 8 bases, leaving 7 bases of the junction unmatched.

This chain links TRBV6-2 or TRBV6-3 with TRBJ2-1; possible D gene TRBD2, 6 bases. Germline lookup yields CDR1 MNHEY and CDR2 SVGEGT. V was clipped by 0 bases and J by 7 bases, with 19 bases between them. The CDR3 loop spans 17 amino acids. The CDR3 DNA reads as TGTGCCAGCAGTTACTCTCCCGGGACTCAGGTTATGAATGAGCAGTTCTTC. Protein product: CASSYSPGTQVMNEQFF.

V and J are TRBV10-3 and TRBJ2-7; 7 bases are a match to TRBD1. Germline V lookup: CDR1 ENHRY, CDR2 SYGVKD. Losses at the gene ends were 4 bases for V and 5 bases for J; bases not matched to a gene: 8. The CDR3 is made up of 14 amino acids. In nucleotides, the CDR3 is TGTGCCATCAGTGGGATCGGGACAGTCCACGAGCAGTACTTC. The encoded protein is CAISGIGTVHEQYF.

V is TRBV10-3 and J is TRBJ1-2; 11 nucleotides agree with TRBD1. Trimming took 10 bases from V and 4 from J; bases not matched to a gene: 5. Germline-derived CDR1 and CDR2 are ENHRY and SYGVKD. The CDR3 has 13 amino acids. CDR3 amino acids: CASRTGGFYGYTF. The DNA of the CDR3 is TGTGCCAGCAGGACAGGGGGCTTCTATGGCTACACCTTC.

This chain joins TRBV30 and TRBJ1-3; D is undetermined. CDR3 length: 15 residues. Trimming removed 6 bases from V and 0 bases from J, with 15 bases in between. Germline V gives CDR1 GTSNPN, CDR2 SVGIG (reference sequence). The CDR3 is CACTRLAFSGNTIYF. CDR3 nucleotide sequence: TGTGCCTGCACCAGACTGGCCTTCTCTGGAAACACCATATATTTT.

The genes are TRBV29-1 and TRBJ1-5, with TRBD1 identical over 8 bases. The V gene's germline CDR1 is SQVTM and CDR2 ANQGSEA. CDR3 length: 13 residues. The junction had 5 bases not matched to a gene; V was cut back by 5 bases and J by 5 bases. CDR3 amino acids: CSVRDRWDQPQHF. The CDR3 DNA is TGCAGCGTTCGGGACAGGTGGGATCAGCCCCAGCATTTT.

This clone was counted a few times. The chain uses TRBV12-3 or TRBV12-4 and TRBJ1-5, with no clear D. CDR3 length: 13 residues. V lost 7 bases and J 0 bases, leaving 7 bases between the germline ends. The chain's CDR3 is CASTDYSNQPQHF. In DNA, the CDR3 is TGTGCCAGCACAGACTATAGCAATCAGCCCCAGCATTTT.